These T cell receptor beta chains were read from a single sample in a study of blood T cells in healthy people across ages. TCRdb reprocessed the 5' RACE reads with MiXCR, giving one entry per CDR3 protein. The table shows more than 1.4 million distinct CDR3 sequences, with 42% occurring only once. Sample: blood. The origin of the receptors is a woman under 30 in good health. Each CDR3 is given with its conserved first and last residue. The order of the fields is V gene, clone size, D gene, J gene, CDR3 length, CDR3 DNA, CDR3 protein. D genes are given only for firm matches. Rows may omit the clone size; those that give it use once, few, many or a size class.

V: TRBV11-2; size: few; D: -; J: TRBJ2-5; length: 14; DNA: TGTGCCAGCAGCTTAGGGTGGGTACGAGAGACCCAGTACTTC; CDR3: CASSLGWVRETQYF
V: TRBV6-1; size: -; D: -; J: TRBJ2-7; length: 14; DNA: TGTGCCAGCAGTGAAGAAGGCTTCTCCTACGAGCAGTACTTC; CDR3: CASSEEGFSYEQYF
V: TRBV6-2/TRBV6-3; size: -; D: TRBD2; J: TRBJ2-1; length: 14; DNA: TGTGCCAGCCATTCGGCGGGAGGGTTCAATGAGCAGTTCTTC; CDR3: CASHSAGGFNEQFF
V: TRBV2; size: -; D: TRBD1; J: TRBJ2-1; length: 12; DNA: TGTGCCAGCAATGGACAGGGGGCACGGCAGTTCTTC; CDR3: CASNGQGARQFF
V: TRBV28; size: -; D: TRBD2; J: TRBJ2-1; length: 18; DNA: TGTGCCAGCAGTTTTACGCCGGGGACTAGCGGGGGAATCAATGAGCAGTTCTTC; CDR3: CASSFTPGTSGGINEQFF
V: TRBV6-4; size: once; D: TRBD1; J: TRBJ2-1; length: 16; DNA: TGTGCCAGCAGTGAAATACAGGGGGCGGCCTACAATGAGCAGTTCTTC; CDR3: CASSEIQGAAYNEQFF
V: TRBV10-3; size: -; D: -; J: TRBJ1-4; length: 13; DNA: TGTGCCACCGCGGGGGGGCCCGATGAAAAACTGTTTTTT; CDR3: CATAGGPDEKLFF
V: TRBV7-6; size: -; D: -; J: TRBJ1-6; length: 15; DNA: TGTGCCAGCAGCTTAGCATCCGGGGAAAGTTCACCCCTCCACTTT; CDR3: CASSLASGESSPLHF
V: TRBV15; size: -; D: -; J: TRBJ2-2; length: 15; DNA: TGTGCCACCAGCGTCGAATTCATGAACACCGGGGAGCTGTTTTTT; CDR3: CATSVEFMNTGELFF
V: TRBV28; size: many; D: TRBD1; J: TRBJ2-7; length: 13; DNA: TGTGCCAGCAGTTGGGACAGGGGCTACGAGCAGTACTTC; CDR3: CASSWDRGYEQYF
V: TRBV4-2; size: few; D: -; J: TRBJ1-2; length: 15; DNA: TGTGCCAGCAGCCAAGAGGAATCGAGGGGTGACGGCTACACCTTC; CDR3: CASSQEESRGDGYTF
V: TRBV4-3; size: -; D: -; J: TRBJ2-7; length: 15; DNA: TGCGCCAGCAGCCAAGATCGGTCAGGGAACTACGAGCAGTACTTC; CDR3: CASSQDRSGNYEQYF
V: TRBV20-1; size: few; D: TRBD2; J: TRBJ2-3; length: 14; DNA: TGCAGTGCTGCCCTAGCGGGGAACACAGATACGCAGTATTTT; CDR3: CSAALAGNTDTQYF
V: TRBV7-2; size: -; D: -; J: TRBJ2-5; length: 14; DNA: TGTGCCAGCAGCTTAAGGGGACGATGGGAGACCCAGTACTTC; CDR3: CASSLRGRWETQYF
V: TRBV25-1; size: -; D: TRBD2; J: TRBJ2-1; length: 17; DNA: TGTGCCAGCAGTGAGGGACTAGCGGAAGAATGGTACGAGACCCAGTTCTTC; CDR3: CASSEGLAEEWYETQFF
V: TRBV20-1; size: -; D: TRBD2; J: TRBJ2-1; length: 15; DNA: TGCAGTGCTAGAGACCTAGCGGGAGGGGGTAATGAGCAGTTCTTC; CDR3: CSARDLAGGGNEQFF
V: TRBV11-2; size: once; D: -; J: TRBJ2-7; length: 14; DNA: TGTGCCAGCAGCGCCAAGAAAACAACGGAGACCCGGTACTTC; CDR3: CASSAKKTTETRYF